What follows are 23 T cell receptor beta chains derived from one specimen sequenced in a study of T-cell memory formation after mild COVID-19. TCRdb re-derived calls from the 5' RACE reads in MiXCR, one entry per CDR3 protein. The sample includes some 450,000 distinct CDR3 sequences, 20% seen only once; the top ten take approximately 8.1%. The sequenced sample was PBMCs or a T cell subset sorted from them (not recorded which). These receptor sequences come from an adult woman who had mild COVID-19 (a few samples of this study predate the infection). Cell type and time point are not known.

This clonotype has at least ten counts. The chain links TRBV27 to TRBJ2-7, with TRBD2 identical over 8 bases. The CDR3 runs to 13 residues. Germline CDR1 is MNHEY and CDR2 is SMNVEV (reference sequence). The junction had 3 bases not matched to a gene; V was cut back by 5 bases and J by 3 bases. CDR3 sequence reads: CASSPREGYEQYF. CDR3 DNA: TGTGCCAGCAGTCCCCGGGAGGGCTACGAGCAGTACTTC.

This sequence joins TRBV15 and TRBJ1-4; D remains unclear. Germline values: CDR1 LNHNV, CDR2 YYDKDF (reference sequence). Trimming took off 0 bases at V and 8 bases at J, with 13 bases between the two ends. The CDR3 is made up of 15 amino acids. CDR3 sequence reads: CATSRDLGASEKLFF. The CDR3 nucleotides read TGTGCCACCAGCAGAGATCTTGGAGCTTCCGAAAAACTGTTTTTT.

This clonotype was observed once. The genes are TRBV28 and TRBJ2-4; D gene uncertain. CDR3 length: 15 amino acids. Trimming shortened V by 5 bases and J by 6 bases, and 17 bases separated the two germline ends. Germline V gives CDR1 MDHEN, CDR2 SYDVKM. The DNA of the CDR3 is TGTGCCAGCAGTCCTCGGGCCTACCCATTAAACATTCAGTACTTC. This encodes CASSPRAYPLNIQYF.

The table lists this clonotype with a few counts. V and J are TRBV7-6 and TRBJ1-1; 8 bases align to TRBD1. V lost 1 base and J lost 1; bases outside the gene matches: 14. The CDR3 covers 19 residues. The V gene's germline CDR1 is SGHVS and CDR2 FNYEAQ. The CDR3 DNA follows: TGTGCCAGCAGCTTAGACCCCGGGACAGGAAGTATGCAGAACACTGAAGCTTTCTTT. This gives the protein CASSLDPGTGSMQNTEAFF.

This clonotype was seen a handful of times. V usage is TRBV13 and J usage is TRBJ2-7, with 10 bases fitting TRBD2. CDR1 and CDR2 (germline): PRHDT, FYEKMQ (reference sequence). The ends lost 5 bases at V and 7 bases at J; junction bases unmatched: 5. CDR3 length: 13 residues. In DNA form, the CDR3 reads TGTGCCAGCAGCCAGAGACTAGCGGGTGAGCAGTACTTC. The encoded protein is CASSQRLAGEQYF.

This clonotype has at least ten counts. This sequence joins TRBV5-1 and TRBJ1-1; 7 positions agree with TRBD1. The V gene's germline CDR1 is SGHRS and CDR2 YFSETQ. The CDR3 is 14 amino acids. The J segment lost 1 base and the V segment lost 1 base, leaving 1 base of the junction unmatched. This CDR3 reads CASSLRTGNTEAFF. Written as DNA, the CDR3 is TGCGCCAGCAGCTTGAGGACAGGGAACACTGAAGCTTTCTTT.

This clonotype was detected once. The chain employs TRBV9 and TRBJ2-1; TRBD2 might be the D (5 bases). The CDR3 has 14 residues. From germline, CDR1 is SGDLS and CDR2 YYNGEE. The ends were cut back, 1 base at V and 6 bases at J, with 11 bases in the middle. CDR3 bases: TGTGCCAGCAGCGTAACTGTTCTAGCCAATGAGCAGTTCTTC. It is translated as CASSVTVLANEQFF.

This clonotype came up a few times. This chain links TRBV5-1 with TRBJ1-1, with D perhaps matching TRBD1 (6 bases). The germline V and J ends were trimmed by 4 bases and 3 bases, with 22 bases remaining between them. CDR1 is SGHRS and CDR2 is YFSETQ in the germline V gene. The CDR3 is made up of 17 amino acids. CDR3 in amino acids: CASSGGGRGALDTEAFF. The DNA for the CDR3 is TGCGCCAGCAGCGGAGGGGGTCGGGGGGCGTTAGACACTGAAGCTTTCTTT.

The J gene is TRBJ1-1, the V gene TRBV6-5; D perhaps matches TRBD1 (5 bases). Between the trimmed V and J ends, which lost 2 bases and 2 bases, there was a span of 12 bases. This CDR3 region has 15 residues. The germline CDR1 and CDR2 sequences are MNHEY and SVGAGI. The CDR3 reads CASSYRGESNTEAFF. CDR3 nucleotide sequence: TGTGCCAGCAGTTACAGGGGTGAGAGCAACACTGAAGCTTTCTTT.

The J gene is TRBJ1-1, the V gene TRBV10-3; D perhaps matches TRBD1 (6 bases). Germline CDR1 is ENHRY and CDR2 is SYGVKD. This CDR3 spans 13 amino acids. Trimming removed 4 bases at V and 1 base at J, with 7 bases between. CDR3 in DNA: TGTGCCATCAGTGGGGGACAGAACACTGAAGCTTTCTTT. It yields the protein CAISGGQNTEAFF.

The chain combines TRBV2 with TRBJ1-1, with TRBD1 matching 7 bases. The CDR3 is 15 amino acids. V dropped 7 bases and J dropped 4; count of bases not matched to a gene: 12. Germline lookup yields CDR1 SNHLY and CDR2 FYNNEI. The CDR3 region has the DNA TGTGCCAGCATTAGACAGGGCCATAGGGGCACTGAAGCTTTCTTT. This translates into CASIRQGHRGTEAFF.

The chain is built from TRBV4-3 and TRBJ1-4, with a weak D call TRBD1 (5 bases). Germline CDR1 reads LGHNA; CDR2 reads YSLEER. This CDR3 is 16 amino acids long. Trimming removed 4 bases from V and 8 bases from J, with 20 bases in between. The CDR3, as DNA: TGCGCCAGCAGCCTCATGGTGGGCAGGGTGGAGGAAAAACTGTTTTTT. Encoded protein: CASSLMVGRVEEKLFF.

This clonotype showed up many times. This chain joins TRBV29-1 and TRBJ2-3, with D perhaps TRBD1 (6 bases). Germline V gene data show CDR1 as SQVTM and CDR2 as ANQGSEA. The CDR3 extends over 12 amino acids. The V end was cut by 5 bases, the J end by 11 bases, with 17 bases between. This CDR3 reads CSVRFGDIGQYF. In DNA form, the CDR3 reads TGCAGCGTTCGATTCGGGGACATCGGGCAGTATTTT.

This clonotype was counted between two and nine times. V gene TRBV6-5 combines with J gene TRBJ2-3; TRBD1 agrees at 9 bases. V gave up 0 bases and J gave up 1 base; unmatched junction bases: 11. The CDR3 totals 19 residues. Germline-derived CDR1 and CDR2 are MNHEY and SVGAGI. DNA of the CDR3: TGTGCCAGCAGTTACTCCAGGTGGATAACAGGGGGCCGCACAGATACGCAGTATTTT. Translating gives CASSYSRWITGGRTDTQYF.

The chain carries TRBV5-4 and TRBJ2-6; D is unclear. This CDR3 contains 18 residues. Looked up from germline, CDR1 is SGHNT and CDR2 is YYREEE (reference sequence). The V end lost 0 bases, the J end lost 0 bases, and 13 bases lay between the germline ends. The CDR3 here is CASSLASLGHSGANVLTF. The DNA of the CDR3 is TGTGCCAGCAGCTTGGCCTCTCTCGGTCACTCTGGGGCCAACGTCCTGACTTTC. Full variable domain (missing parts from reference TRBV5-4 and TRBJ2-6): ETGVTQSPTHLIKTRGQQVTLRCSSQSGHNTVSWYQQALGQGPQFIFQYYREEENGRGNFPPRFSGLQFPNYSSELNVNALELDDSALYLCASSLASLGHSGANVLTFGAGSRLTVL.

The chain uses TRBV4-1 and TRBJ2-2, with 13 bases that match TRBD2. There are 15 residues in the CDR3. Trimming removed 11 bases from V and 5 bases from J; junction bases left unmatched: 8. Germline V gene sequence: CDR1 MGHRA, CDR2 YSYEKL. The CDR3 DNA follows: TGCGCCTGCTCCACGGGACTAGCGGGGACCGGGGAGCTGTTTTTT. Translation: CACSTGLAGTGELFF.

This clonotype has a count of ten or more. This rearrangement joins TRBV7-9 to TRBJ2-1, with 8 nucleotides matching TRBD2. J was trimmed by 9 bases and V by 5 bases; bases with no gene match: 6. The CDR3 contains 13 residues. Germline assignment: CDR1 SEHNR and CDR2 FQNEAQ (reference sequence). The CDR3 bases are TGTGCCAGCAGCACGGGACTAGTCAGTGAGCAGTTCTTC. It is translated as CASSTGLVSEQFF.

This clonotype showed up just a few times. The genes are TRBV12-3 or TRBV12-4 and TRBJ1-5; D might be TRBD1 (5 bases). With 1 base removed from V and 10 bases from J, the gap between germline ends came to 14 bases. The CDR3 has 14 residues. The CDR3 is CASSLGQGLHPQHF. In DNA form, the CDR3 reads TGTGCCAGCAGTTTAGGTCAGGGTTTACACCCCCAGCATTTT.

In its sample, this clonotype was seen a few times. The chain joins TRBV20-1 to TRBJ1-2; D might be TRBD1 (6 bases). Germline V gene data show CDR1 as DFQATT and CDR2 as SNEGSKA (reference sequence). The germline V and J ends were trimmed by 2 bases and 2 bases, with 12 bases remaining between them. The CDR3 has 14 residues. CDR3 protein: CSARRRGANYGYTF. The CDR3 DNA is TGCAGTGCTAGAAGGCGGGGGGCCAACTATGGCTACACCTTC.

The chain couples TRBV27 to TRBJ2-1; D unclear. The CDR3 is 14 amino acids. V was shortened by 6 bases and J by 0 bases, with 9 bases between the two germline ends. Per the germline V gene, CDR1 is MNHEY and CDR2 is SMNVEV (reference sequence). CDR3 DNA sequence: TGTGCCAGCAGCGGGCGGAGCTCCTACAATGAGCAGTTCTTC. Translation: CASSGRSSYNEQFF.

V is TRBV27 and J is TRBJ2-1; 9 nucleotides line up with TRBD1. The CDR3 is 14 residues long. With 5 bases clipped from V and 7 bases from J, the junction kept 6 bases outside the gene matches. Per the germline V gene, CDR1 is MNHEY and CDR2 is SMNVEV (reference sequence). CDR3 loop: CASSGGTGTNEQFF. CDR3 coding DNA: TGTGCCAGCAGTGGAGGGACAGGGACGAATGAGCAGTTCTTC.

The chain is built from TRBV5-1 and TRBJ2-1, with 11 bases fitting TRBD2. With V trimmed by 3 bases and J by 7 bases, 6 bases remained unmatched. Germline CDR1 SGHRS, CDR2 YFSETQ. The CDR3 loop spans 15 amino acids. Here the CDR3 reads CASSSLAGAENEQFF. Here the CDR3 DNA reads TGCGCCAGCAGCTCACTAGCGGGAGCGGAGAATGAGCAGTTCTTC.

This clonotype was counted a few times. The chain has TRBV19 and TRBJ2-1; perhaps TRBD1 as D (5 bases). The CDR3 length is 16 residues. V was clipped by 5 bases and J by 0 bases, with 14 bases between them. The germline CDR1 and CDR2 sequences are LNHDA and SQIVND (reference sequence). The CDR3 protein is CASSSRQSNSYNEQFF. CDR3 sequence (DNA): TGTGCCAGTAGTTCACGACAGAGTAACTCCTACAATGAGCAGTTCTTC.